The 25 T cell receptor beta chains given below trace back to one sample, sequenced in a study of blood T cell repertoires in COVID-19. Clones were read by immunoSEQ multiplex PCR, and TCRdb kept only the in-frame ones, dropping some. The sample shows about 57,000 clones, 82% of them seen only once. The sequenced material came from peripheral blood. Every receptor here comes from an older woman with acute or convalescent COVID-19.

The CDR3 nucleotides are TGTGCCAGTAGGCGACAGGGGGCGCAGAATCAGCCCCAGCATTTT. This translates into CASRRQGAQNQPQHF. This chain connects TRBV19 to TRBJ1-5, with TRBD1 identical over 10 bases. The V gene's germline CDR1 is LNHDA and CDR2 SQIVND (reference sequence). V was pared by 6 bases and J by 4 bases, with 6 bases of the junction left unmatched. The CDR3 sequence is 15 residues long.

This clone was recorded once. V and J are TRBV11-3 and TRBJ2-7, with a tentative D call TRBD1 (6 bases). The CDR3 has 13 amino acids. Trimming took off 5 bases at V and 6 bases at J, with 14 bases between the two ends. Germline CDR1 and CDR2: SGHNT and YENEEA. The CDR3 DNA follows: TGTGCCAGCAGCACGGGCCTAGGGGGCGAGCAGTACTTC. Translation gives CASSTGLGGEQYF.

The rearrangement uses TRBV6-4 and TRBJ1-6; tentative D call: TRBD1 (5 bases). Germline V gene sequence: CDR1 MRHNA, CDR2 SNTAGT. The CDR3 is 15 residues long. V lost 3 bases and J lost 6, with 12 bases in between. This CDR3 is CASSEGSQGNSPLHF. The CDR3 DNA is TGTGCCAGCAGTGAAGGAAGCCAGGGTAATTCACCCCTCCACTTT.

V usage is TRBV18 and J usage is TRBJ1-1; 8 bases line up with TRBD1. The CDR3 has 15 amino acids. Germline CDR1 is KGHSH and CDR2 is LQKENI. Trimming took 2 bases from V and 6 from J; bases not matched to a gene: 8. CDR3 coding DNA: TGTGCCAGCTCACCATTACCAGGGGGCGGTTCTGAAGCTTTCTTT. It translates to CASSPLPGGGSEAFF.

This clone was found once. V and J are TRBV6-1 and TRBJ1-4; a weak D match, TRBD1 (6 bases). CDR3 length: 14 amino acids. Germline loops: CDR1 MNHNS, CDR2 SASEGT. V shed 3 bases and J shed 4 bases, with 9 bases lying between them. This chain's CDR3 is CASSDRGGNEKLFF. The DNA for the CDR3 is TGTGCCAGCAGTGACAGAGGGGGTAATGAAAAACTGTTTTTT.

This clone was recorded only once. The CDR3 protein is CASTAEAAVRSPLHF. CDR3 bases: TGTGCCAGTACCGCCGAGGCAGCGGTACGGTCACCCCTCCACTTT. The rearrangement joins TRBV19 to TRBJ1-6; D not certain. The CDR3 sequence is 15 residues long. Germline assignment: CDR1 LNHDA and CDR2 SQIVND (reference sequence). Trimming left V 7 bases short and J 10 bases short, with 20 bases between.

The chain combines TRBV13 with TRBJ2-1; no clear D. Germline CDR1 reads PRHDT; CDR2 reads FYEKMQ (reference sequence). This CDR3 spans 15 amino acids. Trimming shortened V by 2 bases and J by 0 bases, and 8 bases separated the two germline ends. The CDR3: CASSLMRYSYNEQFF. Written as DNA, the CDR3 is TGTGCCAGCAGCTTAATGCGGTACTCCTACAATGAGCAGTTCTTC.

The CDR3 DNA is TGTGCCAGTAGTAACAGCTTCTACGAGCAGTACTTC. Translated: CASSNSFYEQYF. The genes are TRBV19 and TRBJ2-7; D remains unclear. The V end lost 4 bases, the J end lost 3 bases, and 7 bases lay between the germline ends. The CDR3 has 12 amino acids. Germline CDR1 is LNHDA and CDR2 is SQIVND (reference sequence).

The chain employs TRBV11-2 and TRBJ2-2, with D possibly matching TRBD2 (6 bases). This CDR3 has 16 amino acids. Germline lookup yields CDR1 SGHAT and CDR2 FQNNGV. Trimming took 2 bases from V and 7 from J, leaving 17 bases between them. The CDR3 protein is CASSLREGTEGGELFF. DNA of the CDR3: TGTGCCAGCAGCTTAAGAGAAGGGACGGAGGGCGGGGAGCTGTTTTTT. Based on the CDR3 plus reference TRBV11-2 and TRBJ2-2, the full variable domain is EAGVAQSPRYKIIEKRQSVAFWCNPISGHATLYWYQQILGQGPKLLIQFQNNGVVDDSQLPKDRFSAERLKGVDSTLKIQPAKLEDSAVYLCASSLREGTEGGELFFGEGSRLTVL.

This chain joins TRBV27 and TRBJ1-5; possibly TRBD1 for D (6 bases). The CDR3 totals 14 residues. Germline assignment: CDR1 MNHEY and CDR2 SMNVEV (reference sequence). The V end was cut by 4 bases, the J end by 7 bases, with 14 bases between. DNA of the CDR3: TGTGCCAGCAGTTCATGGGGGCAGGGGCAGCCCCAGCATTTT. It encodes CASSSWGQGQPQHF.

This clone was seen just once. The rearrangement joins TRBV7-9 to TRBJ2-6; D is unresolved. CDR3 length: 15 residues. Trimming shortened V by 5 bases and J by 4 bases, and 12 bases separated the two germline ends. Germline loops: CDR1 SEHNR, CDR2 FQNEAQ (reference sequence). For the CDR3, the DNA is TGTGCCAGCAGCCATGGAGAGAGAGGGGCCAACGTCCTGACTTTC. This gives the protein CASSHGERGANVLTF.

This clone was observed once. This sequence joins TRBV28 and TRBJ1-2; 9 nucleotides line up with TRBD1. The junction had 14 bases not matched to a gene; V was cut back by 8 bases and J by 4 bases. The CDR3 covers 16 residues. The germline CDR1 and CDR2 sequences are MDHEN and SYDVKM. DNA of the CDR3: TGTGCCAGCTGGTCGTTGACAGGGGGTGAATCCTATGGCTACACCTTC. Translation: CASWSLTGGESYGYTF.

The gene calls are TRBV29-1 and TRBJ1-2; weak D call: TRBD1 (6 bases). This CDR3 spans 13 amino acids. Per the germline V gene, CDR1 is SQVTM and CDR2 is ANQGSEA. The germline V and J ends were trimmed by 5 bases and 4 bases, with 14 bases remaining between them. The CDR3 region is CSVLFEGGYGYTF. In DNA, the CDR3 is TGCAGCGTTCTATTCGAAGGGGGCTATGGCTACACCTTC.

The rearrangement joins TRBV10-1 to TRBJ2-3; D gene unclear. The CDR3 has 16 residues. Looked up from germline, CDR1 is WNHNN and CDR2 is SYGVQD (reference sequence). The V and J ends lost 3 bases and 3 bases respectively, with 16 bases between them. The CDR3 sequence is CASSDAVGLRTDTQYF. As DNA, the CDR3 is TGCGCCAGCAGTGATGCGGTGGGTTTGAGGACAGATACGCAGTATTTT.

The J gene is TRBJ2-3, the V gene TRBV5-1; 9 nucleotides align to TRBD2. The CDR3 length is 16 residues. The germline V gene encodes CDR1 SGHRS and CDR2 YFSETQ. The trim removed 7 bases at V and 0 bases at J, leaving 9 bases unmatched. The CDR3 nucleotides are TGCGCCAGCGAAAGCGGGGGGAGCGCCAGCACAGATACGCAGTATTTT. Protein sequence: CASESGGSASTDTQYF.

The rearrangement uses TRBV6-5 and TRBJ2-7; TRBD2 matches at 7 bases. CDR1 and CDR2 from the germline V gene are MNHEY and SVGAGI. Trimming took 1 base from V and 3 from J; bases not matched to a gene: 3. The CDR3 contains 14 residues. CDR3 sequence (DNA): TGTGCCAGCAGTTACTTCGGGGAGGGCTACGAGCAGTACTTC. Amino acids: CASSYFGEGYEQYF.

This chain joins TRBV30 and TRBJ2-2, with 7 positions matching TRBD1. Looked up from germline, CDR1 is GTSNPN and CDR2 is SVGIG (reference sequence). The CDR3 length is 14 residues. V was pared by 4 bases and J by 4 bases, with 6 bases of the junction left unmatched. This CDR3 reads CAWKFNRGTGELFF. The CDR3 DNA reads TGTGCCTGGAAATTTAACAGGGGCACCGGGGAGCTGTTTTTT.

This rearrangement joins TRBV5-1 to TRBJ1-2, with D tentatively TRBD1 (5 bases). V lost 4 bases and J 2 bases, leaving 15 bases between the germline ends. The V gene's germline CDR1 is SGHRS and CDR2 YFSETQ. The CDR3 has 15 residues. In DNA, the CDR3 is TGCGCCAGCAGCGATCGGACACGGCCCAACTATGGCTACACCTTC. Translated, it gives CASSDRTRPNYGYTF.

The CDR3 DNA reads as TGCGCCAGCAGCGAACTGGCAGATACGCAGTATTTT. This codes for CASSELADTQYF. The chain links TRBV10-1 to TRBJ2-3; D is unclear. The length of the CDR3 is 12 residues. The germline CDR1 and CDR2 sequences are WNHNN and SYGVQD (reference sequence). The V and J ends lost 6 bases and 4 bases respectively, with 8 bases between them.

The table lists this clone with a count of one. The chain carries TRBV29-1 and TRBJ2-7; D not certain. Trimming took 4 bases from V and 6 from J, leaving 16 bases between them. This CDR3 has 13 amino acids. Germline V lookup: CDR1 SQVTM, CDR2 ANQGSEA. This chain's CDR3 is CSVVVSRTSEQYF. DNA for the CDR3: TGCAGCGTTGTAGTCTCGAGAACGTCCGAGCAGTACTTC.

This clone was found once. The chain couples TRBV11-2 to TRBJ2-3, with no clear D. V lost 4 bases to trimming and J lost 9 bases, with 5 bases between them. CDR1 is SGHAT and CDR2 is FQNNGV in the germline V gene. This CDR3 contains 10 residues. CDR3 DNA: TGTGCCAGCAGCTATCTCACGCAGTATTTT. This sequence encodes CASSYLTQYF.

The chain uses TRBV29-1 and TRBJ1-1; 10 positions match TRBD1. Trimming at V came to 7 bases and at J to 10 bases, leaving 12 bases not matched to a gene. The V gene's germline CDR1 is SQVTM and CDR2 ANQGSEA. CDR3 length: 13 residues. The CDR3 region has the DNA TGCAGCGCCAGGGACAGGGGACTGACTAGAGCTTTCTTT. As protein: CSARDRGLTRAFF.

The chain couples TRBV7-3 to TRBJ2-1; 7 bases are a match to TRBD2. The CDR3 extends over 13 amino acids. CDR1 and CDR2 (germline): SGHTA, FQGTGA. The J segment lost 5 bases and the V segment lost 5 bases, leaving 3 bases of the junction unmatched. The CDR3 reads CASSSGTHNEQFF. The CDR3 nucleotides are TGTGCCAGCAGCAGCGGGACTCACAATGAGCAGTTCTTC. The variable domain in full, with the rest retrieved from reference TRBV7-3 and TRBJ2-1, is GAGVSQTPSNKVTEKGKYVELRCDPISGHTALYWYRQSLGQGPEFLIYFQGTGAADDSGLPNDRFFAVRPEGSVSTLKIQRTERGDSAVYLCASSSGTHNEQFFGPGTRLTVL.

This clone was counted once. The V call is TRBV12-3 or TRBV12-4, the J call TRBJ2-3, with D possibly TRBD2 on 6 matching bases. The CDR3 loop spans 13 amino acids. V dropped 8 bases and J dropped 6 bases, with 15 bases sitting between them. The CDR3 DNA follows: TGTGCCAGCTGGGCGACTGGGGGGGATACGCAGTATTTT. Protein product: CASWATGGDTQYF.

The gene calls are TRBV7-9 and TRBJ1-1; D is unclear. Germline loops: CDR1 SEHNR, CDR2 FQNEAQ (reference sequence). Deletions cut 0 bases from V and 0 bases from J, with 8 bases between. This CDR3 region has 15 residues. This chain's CDR3 is CASSLAQAMNTEAFF. The CDR3 coding sequence is TGTGCCAGCAGCTTAGCGCAAGCGATGAACACTGAAGCTTTCTTT.